The source of this T cell receptor beta chain is a study of cytomegalovirus exposure and HLA in healthy donors. Both 60 Vbeta primers and 13 Jbeta primers went into the PCR. TCRdb keeps only in-frame clones here, not all; method: immunoSEQ multiplex PCR. The table has about 180,000 clones, 70% to 80% seen once. The CDR3 length is 14 residues. With 9 bases clipped from V and 4 bases from J, the junction kept 9 bases outside the gene matches. Germline CDR1 is SGDLS and CDR2 is YYNGEE. This chain connects TRBV9 to TRBJ1-3, with 8 nucleotides matching TRBD1. This TCR was recovered from a male donor in good health and CMV-seronegative. The specimen was PBMCs. CDR3 in DNA: TGTGCCACTGGGACAGGTTACGAAGGAAACACCATATATTTT. Translating it yields CATGTGYEGNTIYF. Looking up the rest from reference TRBV9 and TRBJ1-3 gives the full variable domain: DSGVTQTPKHLITATGQRVTLRCSPRSGDLSVYWYQQSLDQGLQFLIQYYNGEERAKGNILERFSAQQFPDLHSELNLSSLELGDSALYFCATGTGYEGNTIYFGEGSWLTVV.